Below are 26 T cell receptor beta chains sequenced from a single sample in a study of metastatic and nonmetastatic thyroid tumors. The entire patient cohort was treatment-naive prior to thyroid surgery. TCRdb re-called the PCR reads with MiXCR. The sample comprises about 9,900 clones, 10% to 11% of which are singletons, and 7.5% to 8% rests with the top ten. Sequencing was done on a sample of tumor tissue. The origin of the receptors is a female donor with papillary thyroid cancer or a benign thyroid nodule (not recorded which). Some clones in this sample may be carry-over from other donors' samples.

By sample fraction, this clone is medium-sized (0.01 to 0.1%). The chain joins TRBV2 to TRBJ1-2; no definite D call. Trimming took 3 bases from V and 6 from J, leaving 8 bases between them. This CDR3 is 12 amino acids long. Looked up from germline, CDR1 is SNHLY and CDR2 is FYNNEI. Written as DNA, the CDR3 is TGTGCCAGCAGTGAGAGAGAGGATGGCTACACCTTC. Its translation: CASSEREDGYTF.

This clone has ten or more counts. The chain links TRBV2 to TRBJ1-5, with D possibly TRBD1 on 5 matching bases. Deletions cut 8 bases from V and 5 bases from J, with 13 bases between. CDR1 is SNHLY and CDR2 is FYNNEI in the germline V gene. The CDR3 totals 13 residues. The CDR3 coding sequence is TGTGCCAGCCTATCCGGGACGGATCAGCCCCAGCATTTT. It yields the protein CASLSGTDQPQHF.

This clone rates as medium-sized (0.01 to 0.1%). This rearrangement joins TRBV12-3 or TRBV12-4 to TRBJ2-7; D ambiguous. V was pared by 2 bases and J by 7 bases, with 15 bases between. This CDR3 is built from 14 residues. The CDR3 nucleotides are TGTGCCAGCAGTTTACGTTCTGGGCAGAGGGAGCAGTACTTC. The encoded protein is CASSLRSGQREQYF.

This clone was recorded many times. The chain is built from TRBV29-1 and TRBJ1-1, with a possible D match to TRBD1 (5 bases). This CDR3 has 14 residues. Germline V gene data show CDR1 as SQVTM and CDR2 as ANQGSEA. Trimming left V 7 bases short and J 3 bases short, with 18 bases between. CDR3 coding DNA: TGCAGCGCTAAATCTTGGGACGGGGACACTGAAGCTTTCTTT. It translates to CSAKSWDGDTEAFF.

This clone was found many times. Just one base apart from a much larger clone, this may be a read error. This CDR3 is also generated by other DNA sequences in the sample. The rearrangement uses TRBV5-1 and TRBJ2-2; no definite D call. From germline, CDR1 is SGHRS and CDR2 YFSETQ. Trimming took off 3 bases at V and 10 bases at J, with 16 bases between the two ends. The CDR3 loop spans 14 amino acids. Here the CDR3 DNA reads TGCGCCAGCAGCTCAACTGGGGTCAGCCTGGAGCTGTTTTTT. This codes for CASSSTGVSLELFF.

As for this clone: A much larger clone lies a single base off, so this may be a read error. The sample has other DNA sequences that encode this CDR3 too. The J gene is TRBJ2-5, the V gene TRBV5-4; the D gene is possibly TRBD2 (6 bases). V dropped 5 bases and J dropped 6 bases, with 23 bases sitting between them. Germline V gives CDR1 SGHNT, CDR2 YYREEE (reference sequence). The CDR3 spans 16 residues. The CDR3 protein is CASRSLGGTGGKTQYF. The CDR3 bases are TGTGCCAGCAGATCCCTGGGGGGAACAGGTGGAAAGACCCAGTACTTC. The whole variable domain, filled in from reference TRBV5-4 and TRBJ2-5, reads ETGVTQSPTHLIKTRGQQVTLRCSSQSGHNTVSWYQQALGQGPQFIFQYYREEENGRGNFPPRFSGLQFPNYSSELNVNALELDDSALYLCASRSLGGTGGKTQYFGPGTRLLVL.

By its share, this clone is medium-sized (0.01 to 0.1%). V is TRBV15 and J is TRBJ1-6; D is perhaps TRBD1 (5 bases). The germline V gene encodes CDR1 LNHNV and CDR2 YYDKDF (reference sequence). The CDR3 has 15 residues. The V end was cut by 0 bases, the J end by 6 bases, with 9 bases between. The CDR3 sequence: CATSREARANSPLHF. As DNA, the CDR3 is TGTGCCACCAGCAGAGAGGCCAGGGCTAATTCACCCCTCCACTTT.

V and J are TRBV28 and TRBJ1-2, with 10 nucleotides matching TRBD1. J lost 8 bases, V lost 6 bases, and 6 bases had no gene match. This CDR3 spans 13 amino acids. Germline CDR1 is MDHEN and CDR2 is SYDVKM. The CDR3 spells CASSSGTGEGYTF. As DNA, the CDR3 is TGTGCCAGCAGCTCCGGGACAGGGGAAGGCTACACCTTC.

On this clone itself: At one end the junction does not follow the germline gene, possibly because of a read error. The chain combines TRBV9 with TRBJ2-5; no firm D call. The CDR3 runs to 13 residues. Germline values: CDR1 SGDLS, CDR2 YYNGEE. The CDR3 bases are TGTGCCAGCAGCGTAAGTGGCCAAGAGACCCGGTACTTC. Translation gives CASSVSGQETRYF.

This clone is classed as medium-sized. The chain joins TRBV12-3 or TRBV12-4 to TRBJ1-1; TRBD1 might be the D (6 bases). The length of the CDR3 is 15 residues. The germline V and J ends were trimmed by 5 bases and 5 bases, with 18 bases remaining between them. The CDR3 nucleotides are TGTGCCAGCAGTCTCCCAACAGGGCAGGAGACTGAAGCTTTCTTT. The encoded protein is CASSLPTGQETEAFF.

V is TRBV7-2 and J is TRBJ2-5; a weak D match, TRBD2 (6 bases). Trimming took off 2 bases at V and 2 bases at J, with 6 bases between the two ends. CDR3 size: 13 residues. The germline V gene has CDR1 SGHTA and CDR2 FQGNSA. DNA for the CDR3: TGTGCCAGCAGCTTACGGGAGCAAGAGACCCAGTACTTC. This translates into CASSLREQETQYF.

The J gene is TRBJ1-3, the V gene TRBV6-5, with D perhaps matching TRBD1 (5 bases). V dropped 2 bases and J dropped 4 bases, with 9 bases sitting between them. Germline CDR1 and CDR2: MNHEY and SVGAGI. The CDR3 is 14 residues long. This CDR3 is CASSYMGGGNTIYF. As DNA, the CDR3 is TGTGCCAGCAGTTACATGGGGGGAGGAAACACCATATATTTT.

This clone occurred many times. CDR3 amino acids: CASRPGLGANVLTF. The CDR3 region has the DNA TGTGCCAGCAGACCAGGGCTTGGGGCCAACGTCCTGACTTTC. The gene calls are TRBV2 and TRBJ2-6; D may be TRBD1 (5 bases). The V gene's germline CDR1 is SNHLY and CDR2 FYNNEI. The CDR3 extends over 14 amino acids. Deletions cut 6 bases from V and 3 bases from J, with 9 bases between.

This clone was observed many times. The chain employs TRBV7-2 and TRBJ1-3; D may be TRBD1 (6 bases). Germline assignment: CDR1 SGHTA and CDR2 FQGNSA. V was trimmed by 2 bases and J by 7 bases, leaving 18 bases between them. The CDR3 is 16 residues long. Here the CDR3 reads CASSLNQGGSGNTIYF. The CDR3 DNA sequence: TGTGCCAGCAGCTTAAACCAAGGGGGTTCGGGGAACACCATATATTTT.

This clone is labeled as medium-sized. The chain links TRBV2 to TRBJ1-6, with D possibly matching TRBD1 (5 bases). The CDR3 is 14 amino acids. Germline CDR1 SNHLY, CDR2 FYNNEI. Trimming shortened V by 4 bases and J by 10 bases, and 14 bases separated the two germline ends. CDR3 amino acids: CASSGGIRDSPLHF. The CDR3 nucleotides are TGTGCCAGCAGTGGTGGAATTAGGGACTCACCCCTCCACTTT.

This clone was counted at least ten times. CDR3 nucleotides: TGCAGTGCTAGAGTGACTAGCGGGATCTCCTACAATGAGCAGTTCTTC. It specifies CSARVTSGISYNEQFF. The chain has TRBV20-1 and TRBJ2-1; TRBD2 agrees at 11 bases. The V gene's germline CDR1 is DFQATT and CDR2 SNEGSKA (reference sequence). This CDR3 is 16 amino acids long. J gave up 0 bases and V 1 base, and 2 bases lay outside the gene matches.

By proportion, this clone is medium-sized. The V call is TRBV10-2, the J call TRBJ1-1; maybe TRBD1 (5 bases). Germline CDR1 and CDR2: WSHSY and SAAADI. V gave up 3 bases and J gave up 1 base, with 9 bases separating them. The CDR3 is 14 amino acids. The CDR3 bases are TGCGCCAGCAGTGACACAGGCCCGAACACTGAAGCTTTCTTT. As protein: CASSDTGPNTEAFF.

J is TRBJ2-2 and V is TRBV6-4, with D tentatively TRBD1 (5 bases). Germline V gene lookup returns CDR1 MRHNA and CDR2 SNTAGT. The CDR3 sequence is 17 residues long. The V and J ends lost 5 bases and 3 bases respectively, with 19 bases between them. The CDR3 DNA is TGTGCCAGCAGTAGACCCGGGCAGGGTCCCGACACCGGGGAGCTGTTTTTT. This encodes CASSRPGQGPDTGELFF.

This clone was picked up many times. This could be a read error, since a much larger clone is one nucleotide away. The chain is built from TRBV2 and TRBJ1-1; 10 nucleotides match TRBD1. The CDR3 is 15 residues long. V dropped 8 bases and J dropped 4; count of bases not matched to a gene: 10. From germline, CDR1 is SNHLY and CDR2 FYNNEI. The CDR3 DNA reads as TGTGCCAGCGGTAAGACAGGGGGCGGCGGCACTGAAGCTTTCTTT. This gives the protein CASGKTGGGGTEAFF.

This clone occurred many times. The chain carries TRBV19 and TRBJ2-1, with D perhaps TRBD2 (6 bases). V was pared by 9 bases and J by 0 bases, with 15 bases between. The CDR3 loop spans 15 amino acids. Germline V gene lookup returns CDR1 LNHDA and CDR2 SQIVND (reference sequence). CDR3 protein: CASRGISSSYNEQFF. As DNA, the CDR3 is TGTGCCAGCCGGGGGATTTCAAGCTCCTACAATGAGCAGTTCTTC.

This clone was counted many times. The J gene is TRBJ2-1, the V gene TRBV7-9; no clear D gene. V lost 8 bases and J 4 bases, leaving 9 bases between the germline ends. Germline V gene lookup returns CDR1 SEHNR and CDR2 FQNEAQ (reference sequence). This CDR3 comprises 12 residues. The CDR3 region has the DNA TGTGCCAGCCAGAACCGTTACAATGAGCAGTTCTTC. Translated, it gives CASQNRYNEQFF.

This clone is termed medium-sized (0.01 to 0.1%). This chain uses TRBV28 with TRBJ2-3; maybe TRBD2 (6 bases). This CDR3 is built from 15 residues. Germline V gene sequence: CDR1 MDHEN, CDR2 SYDVKM. The V end was cut by 7 bases, the J end by 2 bases, with 16 bases between. CDR3 bases: TGTGCCAGCAACTCGAGGCGGGGAATCACAGATACGCAGTATTTT. Amino acids: CASNSRRGITDTQYF.

In its sample, this clone ranks as medium-sized (0.01 to 0.1%). This chain joins TRBV6-5 and TRBJ1-4, with D uncertain. V lost 2 bases and J 0 bases, leaving 7 bases between the germline ends. This CDR3 comprises 15 residues. Germline CDR1 reads MNHEY; CDR2 reads SVGAGI. CDR3 in DNA: TGTGCCAGCAGTTACGGGTGGGCAACTAATGAAAAACTGTTTTTT. Translating it yields CASSYGWATNEKLFF.

This clone was recorded many times. V usage is TRBV9 and J usage is TRBJ2-1, with 7 positions matching TRBD2. The CDR3 has 14 residues. From germline, CDR1 is SGDLS and CDR2 YYNGEE. Unmatched junction bases numbered 8, after V lost 5 bases and J lost 6 bases. The chain's CDR3 is CASSYGLVGNEQFF. In DNA, the CDR3 is TGTGCCAGCAGTTACGGACTAGTAGGCAATGAGCAGTTCTTC.

This clone showed up many times. At the DNA level, this CDR3 is encoded by other sequences in the same sample as well. J is TRBJ2-5 and V is TRBV20-1, with TRBD1 identical over 9 bases. Germline V gene lookup returns CDR1 DFQATT and CDR2 SNEGSKA (reference sequence). V lost 6 bases to trimming and J lost 7 bases; unmatched junction nucleotides: 12. This CDR3 region has 14 residues. In DNA, the CDR3 is TGCAGTGCCCGGGACAGGGTGACGTCGGGGACCCAGTACTTC. It encodes CSARDRVTSGTQYF.

This clone has ten or more counts. Other DNA sequences in the same sample also yield this CDR3. The chain carries TRBV4-1 and TRBJ1-5; TRBD1 matches at 9 bases. Trimming at V came to 7 bases and at J to 9 bases, leaving 13 bases not matched to a gene. CDR1 and CDR2 from the germline V gene are MGHRA and YSYEKL. The CDR3 runs 15 residues. The CDR3 reads CASKPLTGGPGPQHF. The CDR3 nucleotides read TGCGCCAGCAAGCCCCTAACAGGGGGCCCCGGGCCCCAGCATTTT.